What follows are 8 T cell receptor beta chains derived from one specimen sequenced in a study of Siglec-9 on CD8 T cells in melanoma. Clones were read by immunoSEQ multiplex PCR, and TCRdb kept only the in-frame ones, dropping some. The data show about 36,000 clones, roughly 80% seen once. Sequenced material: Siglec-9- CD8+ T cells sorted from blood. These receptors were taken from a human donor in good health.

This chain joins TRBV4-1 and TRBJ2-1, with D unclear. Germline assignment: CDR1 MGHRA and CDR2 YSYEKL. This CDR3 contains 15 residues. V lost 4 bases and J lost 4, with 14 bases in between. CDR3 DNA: TGCGCCAGCAGCCCCGCCCCTTGGGAATACAATGAGCAGTTCTTC. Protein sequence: CASSPAPWEYNEQFF.

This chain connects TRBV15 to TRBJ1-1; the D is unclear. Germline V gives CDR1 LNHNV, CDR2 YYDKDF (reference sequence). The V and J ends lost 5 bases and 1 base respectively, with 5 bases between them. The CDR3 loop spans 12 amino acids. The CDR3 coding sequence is TGTGCCACCAGCGCGGGGAACACTGAAGCTTTCTTT. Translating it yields CATSAGNTEAFF.

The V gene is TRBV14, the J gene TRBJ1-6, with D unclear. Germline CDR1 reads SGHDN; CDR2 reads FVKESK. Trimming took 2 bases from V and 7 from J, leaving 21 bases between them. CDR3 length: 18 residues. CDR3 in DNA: TGTGCCAGCAGCCAAAAAAGAGACCTGAACTACGGAAATTCACCCCTCCACTTT. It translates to CASSQKRDLNYGNSPLHF.

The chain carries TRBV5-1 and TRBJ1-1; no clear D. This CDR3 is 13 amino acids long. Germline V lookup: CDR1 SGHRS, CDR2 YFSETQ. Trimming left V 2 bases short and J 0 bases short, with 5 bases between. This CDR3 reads CASSFDLNTEAFF. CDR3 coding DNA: TGCGCCAGCAGCTTCGACCTGAACACTGAAGCTTTCTTT. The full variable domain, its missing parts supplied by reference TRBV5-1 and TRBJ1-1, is KAGVTQTPRYLIKTRGQQVTLSCSPISGHRSVSWYQQTPGQGLQFLFEYFSETQRNKGNFPGRFSGRQFSNSRSEMNVSTLELGDSALYLCASSFDLNTEAFFGQGTRLTVV.

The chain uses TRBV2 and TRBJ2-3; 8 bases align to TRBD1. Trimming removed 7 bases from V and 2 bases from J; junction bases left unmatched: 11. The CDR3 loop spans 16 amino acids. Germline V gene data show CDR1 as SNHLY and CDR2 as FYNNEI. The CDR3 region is CASKGEDRAFTDTQYF. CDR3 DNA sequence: TGTGCCAGCAAGGGGGAGGACAGGGCATTCACAGATACGCAGTATTTT.

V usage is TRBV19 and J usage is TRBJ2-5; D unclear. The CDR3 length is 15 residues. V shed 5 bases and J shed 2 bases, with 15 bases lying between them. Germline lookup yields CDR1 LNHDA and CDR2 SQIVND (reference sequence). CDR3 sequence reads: CASSRRLAIQETQYF. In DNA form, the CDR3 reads TGTGCCAGTAGTCGTAGATTGGCGATTCAAGAGACCCAGTACTTC. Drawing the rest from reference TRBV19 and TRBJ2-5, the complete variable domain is DGGITQSPKYLFRKEGQNVTLSCEQNLNHDAMYWYRQDPGQGLRLIYYSQIVNDFQKGDIAEGYSVSREKKESFPLTVTSAQKNPTAFYLCASSRRLAIQETQYFGPGTRLLVL.

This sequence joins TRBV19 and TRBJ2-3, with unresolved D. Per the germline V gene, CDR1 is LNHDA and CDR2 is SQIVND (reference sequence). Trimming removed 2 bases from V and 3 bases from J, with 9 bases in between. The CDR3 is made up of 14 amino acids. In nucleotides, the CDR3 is TGTGCCAGTAGTATAAACCCCGCGACAGATACGCAGTATTTT. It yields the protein CASSINPATDTQYF. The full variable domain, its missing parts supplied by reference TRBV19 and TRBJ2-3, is DGGITQSPKYLFRKEGQNVTLSCEQNLNHDAMYWYRQDPGQGLRLIYYSQIVNDFQKGDIAEGYSVSREKKESFPLTVTSAQKNPTAFYLCASSINPATDTQYFGPGTRLTVL.

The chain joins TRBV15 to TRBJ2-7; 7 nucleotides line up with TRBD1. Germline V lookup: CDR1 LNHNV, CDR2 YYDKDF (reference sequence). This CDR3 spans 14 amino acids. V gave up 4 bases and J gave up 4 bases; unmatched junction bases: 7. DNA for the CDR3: TGTGCCACCAGCATAGGGACAGCAACATACGAGCAGTACTTC. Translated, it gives CATSIGTATYEQYF.